The 13 T cell receptor beta chains below all came from one sample that was sequenced in a study of low-dose radiotherapy and immunotherapy resistance in tumors. Both TCRalpha and TCRbeta chains were reverse transcribed with V-gene-specific primers. Amplification of TCRs used a constant-region primer and V-primer adapter for around 19 PCR cycles. TCRdb recomputed calls from the reads with MiXCR, one row per CDR3 protein. The sample includes tens of thousands of distinct CDR3 sequences, 20% to 25% of them seen just once. Time point meaning: after trial treatment. Treatment in this sample: LDRT plus nivolumab, ipilimumab, low-dose cyclophosphamide and aspirin (RACIN trial). The input for sequencing was PBMCs, taken after low-dose radiotherapy plus immunotherapy. The receptors were sampled from a female donor with ovarian cancer.

This clonotype is a singleton in its sample. A far larger clone is one nucleotide away, so this likely arose from a read error. The rearrangement links TRBV6-8 to TRBJ2-5; 10 nucleotides match TRBD1. The CDR3 is 15 residues long. CDR1 and CDR2 (germline): MNHGY, SAAAGT. J gave up 10 bases and V 5 bases, and 13 bases lay outside the gene matches. CDR3 DNA: TGTGCCAGCAGTCCGCGGGACAGGGGAAGTAAGATCCAGTACTTC. Its translation is CASSPRDRGSKIQYF.

The CDR3, as DNA: TGCGCCAGCAGCTCCTCGAACAGGGGCGAGCAGTTCTTC. Protein sequence: CASSSSNRGEQFF. This rearrangement joins TRBV5-1 to TRBJ2-1; the match to TRBD1 covers 7 bases. Germline V gene lookup returns CDR1 SGHRS and CDR2 YFSETQ. The CDR3 contains 13 residues. The V gene end was trimmed by 3 bases and the J gene end by 10 bases; junction bases not matched to a gene: 7.

The chain couples TRBV7-9 to TRBJ2-1; D gene unclear. The CDR3 sequence is 15 residues long. From germline, CDR1 is SEHNR and CDR2 FQNEAQ (reference sequence). Deletions cut 1 base from V and 0 bases from J, with 7 bases between. CDR3 sequence reads: CASSLVRASYNEQFF. In DNA form, the CDR3 reads TGTGCCAGCAGCTTAGTTCGGGCCTCCTACAATGAGCAGTTCTTC.

This clonotype occurred many times. The rearrangement joins TRBV19 to TRBJ1-5; D gene uncertain. V was trimmed by 6 bases and J by 2 bases, leaving 17 bases between them. Germline V CDR1 and CDR2: LNHDA, SQIVND (reference sequence). The CDR3 spans 16 residues. The CDR3 DNA reads TGTGCCAGTAGCCTTTATGTTGGCCCGGGCAATCAGCCCCAGCATTTT. Translated, it gives CASSLYVGPGNQPQHF.

Many counts were recorded for this clonotype. The chain uses TRBV7-8 and TRBJ1-3; tentative D call: TRBD1 (6 bases). Germline assignment: CDR1 SGHVS and CDR2 FQNEAQ. CDR3 size: 16 residues. Deletions cut 3 bases from V and 3 bases from J, with 15 bases between. The chain's CDR3 is CASSFFDQGRGNTIYF. The CDR3 nucleotides are TGTGCCAGCAGCTTCTTCGATCAGGGGCGTGGAAACACCATATATTTT. The full variable domain, with the rest looked up from reference TRBV7-8 and TRBJ1-3, is GAGVSQSPRYKVAKRGQDVALRCDPISGHVSLFWYQQALGQGPEFLTYFQNEAQLDKSGLPSDRFFAERPEGSVSTLKIQRTQQEDSAVYLCASSFFDQGRGNTIYFGEGSWLTVV.

There are many counts of this clonotype. The V and J genes are TRBV7-2 and TRBJ2-1, with TRBD2 matching 7 bases. CDR3 length equals 15 residues. With V trimmed by 5 bases and J by 0 bases, 4 bases remained unmatched. CDR1 is SGHTA, CDR2 FQGNSA, per germline. The CDR3: CASSESGTSYNEQFF. CDR3 nucleotides: TGTGCCAGCAGCGAAAGCGGGACCTCCTACAATGAGCAGTTCTTC.

In its sample, this clonotype was seen many times. The chain recombines TRBV6-5 with TRBJ2-2; D is unclear. This CDR3 contains 14 residues. V was cut by 5 bases and J by 4 bases, with 11 bases left in between. Germline CDR1 MNHEY, CDR2 SVGAGI. The CDR3 spells CASSTSRLTGELFF. Here the CDR3 DNA reads TGTGCCAGCAGTACCTCTAGGCTCACCGGGGAGCTGTTTTTT.

This clonotype was seen repeatedly, ten times or more. The gene calls are TRBV20-1 and TRBJ2-7; 12 bases map to TRBD2. V lost 4 bases to trimming and J lost 0 bases; unmatched junction nucleotides: 13. Looked up from germline, CDR1 is DFQATT and CDR2 is SNEGSKA (reference sequence). The CDR3 covers 18 residues. CDR3 sequence: CSATSGLAGGKGSYEQYF. For the CDR3, the DNA is TGCAGTGCTACCTCGGGACTAGCGGGCGGAAAGGGCTCCTACGAGCAGTACTTC.

This clonotype showed up many times. The rearrangement links TRBV12-3 or TRBV12-4 to TRBJ1-2; D might be TRBD1 (6 bases). The length of the CDR3 is 15 residues. The V end was cut by 4 bases, the J end by 8 bases, with 20 bases between. CDR3 residues: CASSYGGGAREGYTF. The CDR3 DNA follows: TGTGCCAGCAGTTACGGAGGGGGGGCGCGGGAAGGCTACACCTTC.

This clonotype was counted at least ten times. The chain recombines TRBV6-2 or TRBV6-3 with TRBJ2-2; D gene uncertain. CDR3 length: 12 amino acids. V was pared by 6 bases and J by 1 base, with 3 bases between. From germline, CDR1 is MNHEY and CDR2 SVGEGT. CDR3 coding DNA: TGTGCCAGCAGGGAGAACACCGGGGAGCTGTTTTTT. It is translated as CASRENTGELFF.

This clonotype was counted only a few times. The rearrangement joins TRBV10-3 to TRBJ2-5; 11 bases match TRBD1. The CDR3 is 14 residues long. Germline trimming cut 11 bases from V and 4 bases from J; bases unmatched to any gene: 9. Germline loops: CDR1 ENHRY, CDR2 SYGVKD. This CDR3 reads CAVRDRGSSETQYF. The DNA for the CDR3 is TGTGCCGTCCGGGACAGGGGGTCATCAGAGACCCAGTACTTC.

The table lists this clonotype with many counts. The chain links TRBV6-6 to TRBJ1-1; 9 nucleotides align to TRBD1. The CDR3 has 16 amino acids. J was trimmed by 6 bases and V by 6 bases; bases with no gene match: 14. Germline V CDR1 and CDR2: MNHNY, SVGAGI (reference sequence). The CDR3 nucleotides read TGTGCCAGCAGCCAGGGACAGGGCGGCGAGGTGCCTGAAGCTTTCTTT. It codes for CASSQGQGGEVPEAFF.

This clonotype was observed at least ten times. The rearrangement uses TRBV2 and TRBJ2-1, with D possibly being TRBD1 (7 bases). Germline V gene data show CDR1 as SNHLY and CDR2 as FYNNEI. This CDR3 has 15 amino acids. The germline V and J ends were trimmed by 7 bases and 8 bases, with 21 bases remaining between them. The CDR3 sequence is CASKPRNRGGDEQFF. CDR3 nucleotide sequence: TGTGCCAGCAAGCCGAGAAACAGGGGAGGCGATGAGCAGTTCTTC.